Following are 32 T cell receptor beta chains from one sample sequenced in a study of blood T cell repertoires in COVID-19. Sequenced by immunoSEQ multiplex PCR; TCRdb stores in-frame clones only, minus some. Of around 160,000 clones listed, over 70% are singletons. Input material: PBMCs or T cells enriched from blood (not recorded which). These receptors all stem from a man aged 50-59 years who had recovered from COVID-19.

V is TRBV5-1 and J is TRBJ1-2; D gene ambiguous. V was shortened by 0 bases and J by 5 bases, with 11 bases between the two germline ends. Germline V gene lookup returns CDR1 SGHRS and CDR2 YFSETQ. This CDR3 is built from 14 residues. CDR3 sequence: CASSLDTKVYGYTF. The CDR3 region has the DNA TGCGCCAGCAGCTTGGACACAAAAGTTTATGGCTACACCTTC.

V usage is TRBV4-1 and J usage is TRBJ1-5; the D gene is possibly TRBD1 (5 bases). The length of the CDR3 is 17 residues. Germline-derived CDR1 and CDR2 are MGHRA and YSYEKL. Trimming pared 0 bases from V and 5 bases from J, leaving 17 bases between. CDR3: CASSQEGGRDSYQPQHF. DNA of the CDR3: TGCGCCAGCAGCCAAGAGGGTGGAAGGGACTCTTATCAGCCCCAGCATTTT.

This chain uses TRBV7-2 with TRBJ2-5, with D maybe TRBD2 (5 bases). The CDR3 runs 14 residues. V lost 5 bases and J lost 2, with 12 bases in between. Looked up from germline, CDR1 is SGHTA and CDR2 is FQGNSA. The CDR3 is CASSIGLEQETQYF. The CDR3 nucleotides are TGTGCCAGCAGCATCGGACTTGAGCAAGAGACCCAGTACTTC.

The CDR3: CASSIGQGSNYGYTF. CDR3 bases: TGTGCCAGTAGTATAGGACAGGGGTCTAACTATGGCTACACCTTC. This chain links TRBV19 with TRBJ1-2, with 8 nucleotides matching TRBD1. The CDR3 is made up of 15 amino acids. The trim removed 1 base at V and 0 bases at J, leaving 1 base unmatched. Germline CDR1 and CDR2: LNHDA and SQIVND (reference sequence).

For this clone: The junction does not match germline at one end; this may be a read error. The CDR3 region is CATSGGAVEQFF. The CDR3 DNA reads as TGTGCCACCAGCGGGGGGGCCGTTGAGCAGTTCTTC. The chain joins TRBV5-5 to TRBJ2-1, with 10 positions matching TRBD2. The CDR3 length is 12 residues. Germline assignment: CDR1 SGHKS and CDR2 YYEKEE (reference sequence).

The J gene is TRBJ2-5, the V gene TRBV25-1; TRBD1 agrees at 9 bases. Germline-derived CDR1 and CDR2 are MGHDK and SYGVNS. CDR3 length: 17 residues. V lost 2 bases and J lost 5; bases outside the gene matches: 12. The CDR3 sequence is CASSEEHSRTGVETQYF. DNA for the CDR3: TGTGCCAGCAGTGAAGAACATTCTCGGACAGGGGTGGAGACCCAGTACTTC.

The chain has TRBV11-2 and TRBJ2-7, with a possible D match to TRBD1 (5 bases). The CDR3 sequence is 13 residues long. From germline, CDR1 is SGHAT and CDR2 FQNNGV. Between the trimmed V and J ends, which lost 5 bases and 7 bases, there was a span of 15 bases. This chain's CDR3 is CASSLRGFSEQYF. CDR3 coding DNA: TGTGCCAGCAGCCTTAGGGGATTTTCGGAGCAGTACTTC.

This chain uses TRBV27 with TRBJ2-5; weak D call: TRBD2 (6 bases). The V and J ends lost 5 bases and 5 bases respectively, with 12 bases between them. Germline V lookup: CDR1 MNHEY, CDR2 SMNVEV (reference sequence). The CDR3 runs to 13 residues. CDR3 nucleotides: TGTGCCAGCAGTAGACTAGGAAGGGAGACCCAGTACTTC. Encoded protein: CASSRLGRETQYF.

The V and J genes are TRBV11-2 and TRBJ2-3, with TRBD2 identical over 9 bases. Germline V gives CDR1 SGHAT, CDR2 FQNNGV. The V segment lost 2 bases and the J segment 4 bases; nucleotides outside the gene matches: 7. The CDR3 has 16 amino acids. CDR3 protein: CASSLTGTSIPDTQYF. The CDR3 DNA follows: TGTGCCAGCAGCTTAACCGGGACTAGCATCCCAGATACGCAGTATTTT.

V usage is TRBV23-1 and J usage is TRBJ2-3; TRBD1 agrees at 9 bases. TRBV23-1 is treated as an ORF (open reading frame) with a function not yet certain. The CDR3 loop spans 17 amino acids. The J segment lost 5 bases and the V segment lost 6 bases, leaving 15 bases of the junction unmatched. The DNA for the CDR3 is TGCGCCAGCAGACCAAAGCGCTACAGGGGGCGCGGAGATACGCAGTATTTT. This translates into CASRPKRYRGRGDTQYF.

CDR3 sequence: CASSIEQGRSNQPQHF. CDR3 coding DNA: TGTGCCAGTAGTATAGAACAGGGACGAAGCAATCAGCCCCAGCATTTT. This rearrangement joins TRBV19 to TRBJ1-5, with D maybe TRBD1 (6 bases). Trimming pared 0 bases from V and 1 base from J, leaving 10 bases between. CDR1 LNHDA and CDR2 SQIVND come from the germline V gene (reference sequence). The CDR3 sequence is 16 residues long.

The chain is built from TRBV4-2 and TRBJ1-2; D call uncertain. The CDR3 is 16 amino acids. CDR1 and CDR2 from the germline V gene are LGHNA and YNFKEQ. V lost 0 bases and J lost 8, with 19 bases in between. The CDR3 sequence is CASSQDGGRNPTGYTF. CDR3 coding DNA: TGTGCCAGCAGCCAAGATGGTGGGAGAAACCCCACGGGCTACACCTTC.

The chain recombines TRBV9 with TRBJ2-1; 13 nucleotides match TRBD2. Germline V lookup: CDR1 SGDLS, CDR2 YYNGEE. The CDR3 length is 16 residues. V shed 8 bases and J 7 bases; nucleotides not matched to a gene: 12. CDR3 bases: TGTGCCAGTTCACTAGCGGGAGGGCCGGTGGGGAATGAGCAGTTCTTC. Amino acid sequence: CASSLAGGPVGNEQFF.

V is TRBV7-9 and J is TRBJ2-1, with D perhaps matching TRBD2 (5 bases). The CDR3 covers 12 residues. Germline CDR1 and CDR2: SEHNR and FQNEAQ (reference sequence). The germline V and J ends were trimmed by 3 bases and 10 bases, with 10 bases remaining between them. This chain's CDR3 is CASSFELVEQFF. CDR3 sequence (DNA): TGTGCCAGCAGCTTTGAACTAGTCGAGCAGTTCTTC.

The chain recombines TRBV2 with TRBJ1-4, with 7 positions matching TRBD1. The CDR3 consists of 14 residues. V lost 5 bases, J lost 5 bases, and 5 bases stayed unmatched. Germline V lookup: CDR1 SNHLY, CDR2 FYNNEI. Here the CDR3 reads CASSWAQGNEKLFF. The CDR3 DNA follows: TGTGCCAGCAGTTGGGCACAGGGGAATGAAAAACTGTTTTTT.

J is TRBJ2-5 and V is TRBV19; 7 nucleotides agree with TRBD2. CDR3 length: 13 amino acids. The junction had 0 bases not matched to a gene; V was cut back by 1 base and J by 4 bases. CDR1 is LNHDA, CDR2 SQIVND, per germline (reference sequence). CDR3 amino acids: CASSIGGRETQYF. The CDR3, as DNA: TGTGCCAGTAGTATAGGCGGGAGAGAGACCCAGTACTTC.

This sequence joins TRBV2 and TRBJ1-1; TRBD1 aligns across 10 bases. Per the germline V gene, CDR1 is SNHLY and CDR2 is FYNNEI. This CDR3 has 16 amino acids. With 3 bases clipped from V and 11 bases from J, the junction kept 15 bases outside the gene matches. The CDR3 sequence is CASSDGWTGGMGWAFF. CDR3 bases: TGTGCCAGCAGTGATGGATGGACAGGGGGTATGGGTTGGGCTTTCTTT.

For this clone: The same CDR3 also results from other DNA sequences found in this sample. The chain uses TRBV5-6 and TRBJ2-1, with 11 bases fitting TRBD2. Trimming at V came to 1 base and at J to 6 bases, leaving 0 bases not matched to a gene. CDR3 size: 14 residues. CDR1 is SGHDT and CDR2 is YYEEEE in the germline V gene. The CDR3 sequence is CASSLTSGSNEQFF. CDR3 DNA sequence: TGTGCCAGCAGCTTGACTAGCGGGAGCAATGAGCAGTTCTTC. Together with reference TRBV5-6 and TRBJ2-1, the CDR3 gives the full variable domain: DAGVTQSPTHLIKTRGQQVTLRCSPKSGHDTVSWYQQALGQGPQFIFQYYEEEERQRGNFPDRFSGHQFPNYSSELNVNALLLGDSALYLCASSLTSGSNEQFFGPGTRLTVL.

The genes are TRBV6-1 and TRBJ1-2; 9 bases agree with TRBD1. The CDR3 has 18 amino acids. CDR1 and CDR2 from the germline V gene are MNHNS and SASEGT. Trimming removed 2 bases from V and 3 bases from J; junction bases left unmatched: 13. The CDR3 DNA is TGTGCCAGCAGTGAACGCCGGACAGGGGTAAGGGGCGACTATGGCTACACCTTC. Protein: CASSERRTGVRGDYGYTF.

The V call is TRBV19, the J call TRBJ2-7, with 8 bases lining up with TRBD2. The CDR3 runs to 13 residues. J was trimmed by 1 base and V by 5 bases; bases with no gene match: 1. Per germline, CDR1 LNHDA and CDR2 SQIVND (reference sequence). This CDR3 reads CASSLAGSYEQYF. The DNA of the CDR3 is TGTGCCAGTAGTCTAGCGGGTTCCTACGAGCAGTACTTC. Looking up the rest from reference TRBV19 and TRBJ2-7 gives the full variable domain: DGGITQSPKYLFRKEGQNVTLSCEQNLNHDAMYWYRQDPGQGLRLIYYSQIVNDFQKGDIAEGYSVSREKKESFPLTVTSAQKNPTAFYLCASSLAGSYEQYFGPGTRLTVT.

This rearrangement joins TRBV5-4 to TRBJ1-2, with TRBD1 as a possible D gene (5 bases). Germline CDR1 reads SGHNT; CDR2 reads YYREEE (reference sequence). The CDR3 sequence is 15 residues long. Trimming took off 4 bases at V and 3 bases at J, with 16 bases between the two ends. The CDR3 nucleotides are TGTGCCAGCAGCGTGGCGCTTCAGGGTGACTATGGCTACACCTTC. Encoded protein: CASSVALQGDYGYTF.

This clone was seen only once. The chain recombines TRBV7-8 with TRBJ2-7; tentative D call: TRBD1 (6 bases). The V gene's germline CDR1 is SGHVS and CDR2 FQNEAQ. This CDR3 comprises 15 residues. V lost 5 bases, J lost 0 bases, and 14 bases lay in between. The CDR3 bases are TGTGCCAGCAGCCCCCGCCGGACAGTCTCCTACGAGCAGTACTTC. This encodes CASSPRRTVSYEQYF.

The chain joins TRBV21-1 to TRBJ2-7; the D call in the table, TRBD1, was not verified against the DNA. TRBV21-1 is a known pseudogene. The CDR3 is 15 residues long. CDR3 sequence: CASSKFDRGNYEQYF. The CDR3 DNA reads TGTGCCAGCAGCAAGTTCGACAGGGGGAACTACGAGCAGTACTTC.

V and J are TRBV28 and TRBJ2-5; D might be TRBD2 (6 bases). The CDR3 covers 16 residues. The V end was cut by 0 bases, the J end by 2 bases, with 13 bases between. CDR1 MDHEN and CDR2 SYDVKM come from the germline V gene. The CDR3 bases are TGTGCCAGCAGTTTATGGGGCGGGGCAGTTCAAGAGACCCAGTACTTC. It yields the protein CASSLWGGAVQETQYF.

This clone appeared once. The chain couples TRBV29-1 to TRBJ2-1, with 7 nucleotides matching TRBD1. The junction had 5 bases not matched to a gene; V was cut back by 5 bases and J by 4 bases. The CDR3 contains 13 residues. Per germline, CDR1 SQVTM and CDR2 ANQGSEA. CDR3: CSVSLGQYNEQFF. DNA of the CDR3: TGCAGCGTTTCTTTGGGACAGTACAATGAGCAGTTCTTC.

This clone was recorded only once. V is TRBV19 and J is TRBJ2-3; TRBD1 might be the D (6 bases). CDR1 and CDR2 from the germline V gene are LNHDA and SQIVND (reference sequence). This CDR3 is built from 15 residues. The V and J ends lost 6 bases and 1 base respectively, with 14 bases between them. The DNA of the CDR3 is TGTGCCAGTAGATTGATCAGGGGCCGCACAGATACGCAGTATTTT. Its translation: CASRLIRGRTDTQYF.

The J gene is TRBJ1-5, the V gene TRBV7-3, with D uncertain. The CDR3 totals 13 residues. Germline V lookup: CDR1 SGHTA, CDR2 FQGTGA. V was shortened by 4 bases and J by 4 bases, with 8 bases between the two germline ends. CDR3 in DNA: TGTGCCAGCAGCTACGACGGGAATCAGCCCCAGCATTTT. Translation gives CASSYDGNQPQHF.

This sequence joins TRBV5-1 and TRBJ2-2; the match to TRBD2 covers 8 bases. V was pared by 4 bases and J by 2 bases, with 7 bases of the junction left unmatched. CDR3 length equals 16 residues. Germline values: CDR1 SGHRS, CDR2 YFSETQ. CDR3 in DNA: TGCGCCAGCAGCACTGGGACTAGTGGCAACACCGGGGAGCTGTTTTTT. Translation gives CASSTGTSGNTGELFF.

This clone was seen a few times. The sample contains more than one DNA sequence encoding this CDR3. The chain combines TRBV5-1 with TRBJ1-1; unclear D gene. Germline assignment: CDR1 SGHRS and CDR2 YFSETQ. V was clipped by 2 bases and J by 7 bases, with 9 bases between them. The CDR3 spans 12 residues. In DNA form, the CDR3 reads TGCGCCAGCAGCTTTTCAGGCGATGAAGCTTTCTTT. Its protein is CASSFSGDEAFF.

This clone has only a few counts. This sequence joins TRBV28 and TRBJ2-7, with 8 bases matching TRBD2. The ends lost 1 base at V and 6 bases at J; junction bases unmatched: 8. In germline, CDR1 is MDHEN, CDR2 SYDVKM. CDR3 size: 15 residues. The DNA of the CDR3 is TGTGCCAGCAGTTTATTCCGGGGGGGGGCCGCCGAGCAGTACTTC. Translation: CASSLFRGGAAEQYF.

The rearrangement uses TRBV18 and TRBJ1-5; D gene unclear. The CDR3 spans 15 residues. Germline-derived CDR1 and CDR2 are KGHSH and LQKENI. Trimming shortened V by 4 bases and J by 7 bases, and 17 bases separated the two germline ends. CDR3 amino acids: CASSQYPGITQPQHF. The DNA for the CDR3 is TGTGCCAGCTCACAATATCCGGGGATTACCCAGCCCCAGCATTTT.

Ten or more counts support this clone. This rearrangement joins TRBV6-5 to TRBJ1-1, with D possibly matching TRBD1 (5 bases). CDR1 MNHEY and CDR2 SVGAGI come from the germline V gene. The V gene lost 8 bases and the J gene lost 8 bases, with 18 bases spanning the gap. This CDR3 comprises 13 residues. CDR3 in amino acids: CASAGPILGEAFF. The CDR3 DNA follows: TGTGCCAGCGCGGGACCTATATTGGGCGAAGCTTTCTTT.